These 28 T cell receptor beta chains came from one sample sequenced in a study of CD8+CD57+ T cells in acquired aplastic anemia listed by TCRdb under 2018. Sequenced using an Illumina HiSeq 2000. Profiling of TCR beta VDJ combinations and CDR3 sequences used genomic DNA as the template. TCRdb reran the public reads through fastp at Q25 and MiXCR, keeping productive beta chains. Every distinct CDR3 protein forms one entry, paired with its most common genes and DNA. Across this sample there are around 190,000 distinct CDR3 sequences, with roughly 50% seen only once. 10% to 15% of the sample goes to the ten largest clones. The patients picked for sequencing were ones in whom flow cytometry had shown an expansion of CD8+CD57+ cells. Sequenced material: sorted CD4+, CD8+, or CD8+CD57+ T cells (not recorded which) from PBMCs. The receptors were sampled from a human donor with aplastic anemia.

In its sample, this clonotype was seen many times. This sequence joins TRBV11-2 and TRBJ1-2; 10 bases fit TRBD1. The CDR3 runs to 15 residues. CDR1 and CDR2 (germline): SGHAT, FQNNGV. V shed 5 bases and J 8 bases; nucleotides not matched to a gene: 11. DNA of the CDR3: TGTGCCAGCAGCCCCGGGACAGGGGAATTGGGCGGCTACACCTTC. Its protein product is CASSPGTGELGGYTF.

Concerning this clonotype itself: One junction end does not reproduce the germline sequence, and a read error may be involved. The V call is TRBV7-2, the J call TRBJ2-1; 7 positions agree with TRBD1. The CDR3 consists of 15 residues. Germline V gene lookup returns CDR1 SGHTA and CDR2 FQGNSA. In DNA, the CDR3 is TGTGCCAGCAGCGTAGCCGGACAGGACTACAATGAGCAGTTCTTC. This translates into CASSVAGQDYNEQFF.

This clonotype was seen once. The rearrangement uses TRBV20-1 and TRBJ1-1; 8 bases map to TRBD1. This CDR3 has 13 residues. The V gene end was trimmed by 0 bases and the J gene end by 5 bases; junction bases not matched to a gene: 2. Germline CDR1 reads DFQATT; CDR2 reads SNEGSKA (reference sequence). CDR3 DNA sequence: TGCAGTGCTAGAGAGGACAGGGAAACTGAAGCTTTCTTT. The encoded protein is CSAREDRETEAFF.

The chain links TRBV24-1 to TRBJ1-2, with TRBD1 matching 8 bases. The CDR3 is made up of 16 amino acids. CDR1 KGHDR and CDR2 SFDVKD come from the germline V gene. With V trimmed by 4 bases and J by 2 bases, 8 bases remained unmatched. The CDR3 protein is CATSDTDREANYGYTF. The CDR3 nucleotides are TGTGCCACCAGTGACACGGACAGGGAGGCGAACTATGGCTACACCTTC.

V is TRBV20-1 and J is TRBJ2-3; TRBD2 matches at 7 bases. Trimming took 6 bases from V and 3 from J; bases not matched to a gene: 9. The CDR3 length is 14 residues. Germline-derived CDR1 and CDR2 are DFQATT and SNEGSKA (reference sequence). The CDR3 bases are TGCAGTGCCCTTGGGGGGGGGGTAACAGATACGCAGTATTTT. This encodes CSALGGGVTDTQYF.

CDR3 nucleotides: TGTGCCAGCGGGACAGGGGAAGGGACCCAGTACTTC. Residues: CASGTGEGTQYF. This sequence joins TRBV2 and TRBJ2-5; TRBD1 matches 10 bases. The trim removed 8 bases at V and 7 bases at J, leaving 4 bases unmatched. Germline CDR1 SNHLY, CDR2 FYNNEI. CDR3 size: 12 residues.

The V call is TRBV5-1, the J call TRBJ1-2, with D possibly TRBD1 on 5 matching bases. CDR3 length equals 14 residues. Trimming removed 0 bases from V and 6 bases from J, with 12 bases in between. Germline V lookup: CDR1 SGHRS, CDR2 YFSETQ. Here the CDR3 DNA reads TGCGCCAGCAGCTTGGTGGGCAGGGAGGATGGCTACACCTTC. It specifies CASSLVGREDGYTF. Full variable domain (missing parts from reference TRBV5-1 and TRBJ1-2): KAGVTQTPRYLIKTRGQQVTLSCSPISGHRSVSWYQQTPGQGLQFLFEYFSETQRNKGNFPGRFSGRQFSNSRSEMNVSTLELGDSALYLCASSLVGREDGYTFGSGTRLTVV.

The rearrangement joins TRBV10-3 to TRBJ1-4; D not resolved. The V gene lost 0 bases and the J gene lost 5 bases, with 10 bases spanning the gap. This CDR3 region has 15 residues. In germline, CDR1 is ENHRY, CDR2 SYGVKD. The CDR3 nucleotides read TGTGCCATCAGTGAGTCAGTAGGTCAGAATGAAAAACTGTTTTTT. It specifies CAISESVGQNEKLFF.

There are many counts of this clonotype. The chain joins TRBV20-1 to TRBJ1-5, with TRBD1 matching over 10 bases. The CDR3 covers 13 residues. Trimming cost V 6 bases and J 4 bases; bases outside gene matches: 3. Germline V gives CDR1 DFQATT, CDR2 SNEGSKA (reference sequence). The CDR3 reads CSAWDRGNQPQHF. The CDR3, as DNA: TGCAGTGCCTGGGACAGGGGAAATCAGCCCCAGCATTTT.

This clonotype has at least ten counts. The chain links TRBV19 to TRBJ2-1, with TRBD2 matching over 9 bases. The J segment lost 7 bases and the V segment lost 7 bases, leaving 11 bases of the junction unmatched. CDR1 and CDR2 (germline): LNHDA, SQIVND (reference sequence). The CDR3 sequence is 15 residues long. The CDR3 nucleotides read TGTGCCAGTATTGAGCGGGGGGCGCCGACAAATGAGCAGTTCTTC. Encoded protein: CASIERGAPTNEQFF.

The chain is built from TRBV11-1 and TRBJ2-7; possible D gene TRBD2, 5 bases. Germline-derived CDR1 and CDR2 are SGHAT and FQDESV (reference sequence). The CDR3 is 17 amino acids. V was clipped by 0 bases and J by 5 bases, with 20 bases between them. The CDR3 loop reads CASSLAGGLPEWDEQYF. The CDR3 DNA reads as TGTGCCAGCAGCTTAGCAGGCGGACTCCCGGAATGGGACGAGCAGTACTTC.

The CDR3 nucleotides are TGTGCCAGCAGTGATGGACTAGTAGTGGAGACCCAGTACTTC. Residues: CASSDGLVVETQYF. The chain joins TRBV2 to TRBJ2-5; 7 bases are shared with TRBD2. This CDR3 region has 14 residues. After removal of 3 bases from V and 5 bases from J, the junction contained 6 bases not matched to a gene. Germline lookup yields CDR1 SNHLY and CDR2 FYNNEI.

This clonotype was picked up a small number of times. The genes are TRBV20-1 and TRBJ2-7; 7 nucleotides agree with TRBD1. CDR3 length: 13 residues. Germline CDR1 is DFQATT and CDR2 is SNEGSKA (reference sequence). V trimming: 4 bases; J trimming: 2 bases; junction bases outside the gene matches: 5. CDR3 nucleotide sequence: TGCAGTGCTACGATACAGGGGCCCTACGAGCAGTACTTC. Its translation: CSATIQGPYEQYF.

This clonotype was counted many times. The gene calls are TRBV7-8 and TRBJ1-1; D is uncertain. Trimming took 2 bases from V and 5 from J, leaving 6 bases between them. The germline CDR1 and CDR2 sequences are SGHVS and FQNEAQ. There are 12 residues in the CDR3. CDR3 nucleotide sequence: TGTGCCAGCAGCTTAACCTATACTGAAGCTTTCTTT. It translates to CASSLTYTEAFF.

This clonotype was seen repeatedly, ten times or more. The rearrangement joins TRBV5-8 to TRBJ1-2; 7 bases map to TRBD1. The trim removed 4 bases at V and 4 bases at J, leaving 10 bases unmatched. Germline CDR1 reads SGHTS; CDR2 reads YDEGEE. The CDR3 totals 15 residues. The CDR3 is CASSTPGQQVYGYTF. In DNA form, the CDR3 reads TGTGCCAGCAGCACCCCGGGACAGCAGGTCTATGGCTACACCTTC.

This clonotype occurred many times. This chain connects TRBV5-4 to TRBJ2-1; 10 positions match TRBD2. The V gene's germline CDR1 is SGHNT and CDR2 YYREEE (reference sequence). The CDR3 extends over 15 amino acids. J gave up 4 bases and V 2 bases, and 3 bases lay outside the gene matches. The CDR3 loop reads CASSFSGGTYNEQFF. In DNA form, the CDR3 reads TGTGCCAGCAGCTTTAGCGGGGGGACGTACAATGAGCAGTTCTTC.

CDR3: CSAGQAYEQYF. DNA for the CDR3: TGCAGCGCGGGACAGGCCTACGAGCAGTACTTC. This chain joins TRBV20-1 and TRBJ2-7; 8 bases are shared with TRBD1. The CDR3 contains 11 residues. The V gene's germline CDR1 is DFQATT and CDR2 SNEGSKA (reference sequence).

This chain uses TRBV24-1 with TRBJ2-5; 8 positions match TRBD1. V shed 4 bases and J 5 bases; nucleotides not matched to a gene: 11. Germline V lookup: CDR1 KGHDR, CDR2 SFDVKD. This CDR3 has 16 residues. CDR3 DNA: TGTGCCACCAGTGAGAGGCAGGGGGCGCACAGGGAGACCCAGTACTTC. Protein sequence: CATSERQGAHRETQYF.

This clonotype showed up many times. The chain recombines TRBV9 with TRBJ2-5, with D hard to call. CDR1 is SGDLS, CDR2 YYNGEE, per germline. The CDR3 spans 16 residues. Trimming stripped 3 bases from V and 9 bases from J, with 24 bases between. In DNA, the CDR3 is TGTGCCAGCAGCGCCGACCCTCAGACCGCCGGTCTGGCCCAGTACTTC. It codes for CASSADPQTAGLAQYF. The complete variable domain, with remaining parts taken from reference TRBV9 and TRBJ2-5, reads DSGVTQTPKHLITATGQRVTLRCSPRSGDLSVYWYQQSLDQGLQFLIQYYNGEERAKGNILERFSAQQFPDLHSELNLSSLELGDSALYFCASSADPQTAGLAQYFGPGTRLLVL.

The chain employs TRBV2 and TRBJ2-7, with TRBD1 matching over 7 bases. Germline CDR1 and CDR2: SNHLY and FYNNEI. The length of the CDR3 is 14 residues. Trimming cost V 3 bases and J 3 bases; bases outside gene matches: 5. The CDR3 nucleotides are TGTGCCAGCAGTGATAGGACAGGTGGCTACGAGCAGTACTTC. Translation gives CASSDRTGGYEQYF.

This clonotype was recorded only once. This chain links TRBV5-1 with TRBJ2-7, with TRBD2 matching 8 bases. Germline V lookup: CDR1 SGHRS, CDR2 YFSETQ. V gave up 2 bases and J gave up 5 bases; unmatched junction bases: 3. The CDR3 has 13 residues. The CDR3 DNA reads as TGCGCCAGCAGCTTAGGGACTAGAAACGAGCAGTACTTC. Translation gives CASSLGTRNEQYF. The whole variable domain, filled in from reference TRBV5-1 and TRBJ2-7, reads KAGVTQTPRYLIKTRGQQVTLSCSPISGHRSVSWYQQTPGQGLQFLFEYFSETQRNKGNFPGRFSGRQFSNSRSEMNVSTLELGDSALYLCASSLGTRNEQYFGPGTRLTVT.

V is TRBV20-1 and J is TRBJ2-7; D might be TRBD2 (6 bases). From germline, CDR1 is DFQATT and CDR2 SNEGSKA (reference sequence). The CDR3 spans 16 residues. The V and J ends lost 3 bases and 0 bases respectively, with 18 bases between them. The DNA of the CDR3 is TGCAGTGCTAGGAGCCCTGCGGGGCCGCACTCCTACGAGCAGTACTTC. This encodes CSARSPAGPHSYEQYF.

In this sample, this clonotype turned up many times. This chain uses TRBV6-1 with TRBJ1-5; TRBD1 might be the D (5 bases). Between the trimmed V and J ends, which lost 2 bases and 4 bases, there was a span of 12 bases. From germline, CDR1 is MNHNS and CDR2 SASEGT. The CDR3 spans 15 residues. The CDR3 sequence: CASSESAGGNQPQHF. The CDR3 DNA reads TGTGCCAGCAGTGAATCAGCCGGGGGTAATCAGCCCCAGCATTTT.

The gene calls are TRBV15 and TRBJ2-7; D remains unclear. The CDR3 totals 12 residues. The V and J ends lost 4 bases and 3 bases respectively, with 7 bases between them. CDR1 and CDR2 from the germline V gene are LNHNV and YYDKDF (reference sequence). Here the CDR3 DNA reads TGTGCCACCAGCACTGGCTACTACGAGCAGTACTTC. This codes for CATSTGYYEQYF.

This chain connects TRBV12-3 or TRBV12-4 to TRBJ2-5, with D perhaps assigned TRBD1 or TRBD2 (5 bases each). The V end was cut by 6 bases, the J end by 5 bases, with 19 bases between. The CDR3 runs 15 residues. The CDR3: CASRRAGTWGETQYF. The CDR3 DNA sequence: TGTGCCAGCAGACGGGCTGGGACCTGGGGGGAGACCCAGTACTTC.

The CDR3 loop is CSGRGSNTEAFF. The CDR3 DNA is TGCAGCGGTCGGGGTTCGAACACTGAAGCTTTCTTT. The rearrangement uses TRBV29-1 and TRBJ1-1; no clear D gene. Germline lookup yields CDR1 SQVTM and CDR2 ANQGSEA. The V gene lost 7 bases and the J gene lost 1 base, with 10 bases spanning the gap. The CDR3 spans 12 residues.

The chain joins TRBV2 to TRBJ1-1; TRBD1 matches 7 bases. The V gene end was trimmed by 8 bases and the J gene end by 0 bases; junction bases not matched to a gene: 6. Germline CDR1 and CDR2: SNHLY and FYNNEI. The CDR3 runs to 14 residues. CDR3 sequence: CASLRGSLNTEAFF. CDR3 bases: TGTGCCAGCCTCAGGGGGTCACTGAACACTGAAGCTTTCTTT.

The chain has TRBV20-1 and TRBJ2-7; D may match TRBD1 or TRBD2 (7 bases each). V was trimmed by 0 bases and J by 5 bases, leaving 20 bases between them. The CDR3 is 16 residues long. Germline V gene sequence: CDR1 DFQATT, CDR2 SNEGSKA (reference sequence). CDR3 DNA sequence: TGCAGTGCTAGAGATCGAGGGGGGGCGGGACAGAACGAGCAGTACTTC. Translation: CSARDRGGAGQNEQYF.